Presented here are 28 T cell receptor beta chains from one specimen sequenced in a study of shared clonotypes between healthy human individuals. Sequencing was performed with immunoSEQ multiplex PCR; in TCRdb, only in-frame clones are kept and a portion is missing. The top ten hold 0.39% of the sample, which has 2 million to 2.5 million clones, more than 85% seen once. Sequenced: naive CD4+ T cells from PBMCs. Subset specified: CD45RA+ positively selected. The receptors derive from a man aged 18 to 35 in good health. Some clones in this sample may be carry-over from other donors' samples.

CDR3 residues: CASSIDARTEHYGYTF. The CDR3 DNA follows: TGTGCCAGTAGTATAGATGCAAGGACGGAGCACTATGGCTACACCTTC. The chain uses TRBV19 and TRBJ1-2, with D uncertain. CDR1 is LNHDA, CDR2 SQIVND, per germline (reference sequence). The ends were cut back, 0 bases at V and 3 bases at J, with 14 bases in the middle. The CDR3 runs 16 residues.

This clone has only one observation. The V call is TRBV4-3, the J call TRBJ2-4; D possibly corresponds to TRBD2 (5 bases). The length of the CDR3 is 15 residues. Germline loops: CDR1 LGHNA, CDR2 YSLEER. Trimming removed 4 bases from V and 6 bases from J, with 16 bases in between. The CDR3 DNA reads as TGCGCCAGCAGCCTCCGTTGGGGAGAGGGAAACATTCAGTACTTC. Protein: CASSLRWGEGNIQYF.

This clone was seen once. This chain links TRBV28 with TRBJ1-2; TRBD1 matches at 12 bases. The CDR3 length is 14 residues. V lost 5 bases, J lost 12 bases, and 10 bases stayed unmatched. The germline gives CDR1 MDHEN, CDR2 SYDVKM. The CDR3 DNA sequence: TGTGCCAGCAGTGAACCCGGGACAGGGGGCGCGCACACCTTC. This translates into CASSEPGTGGAHTF.

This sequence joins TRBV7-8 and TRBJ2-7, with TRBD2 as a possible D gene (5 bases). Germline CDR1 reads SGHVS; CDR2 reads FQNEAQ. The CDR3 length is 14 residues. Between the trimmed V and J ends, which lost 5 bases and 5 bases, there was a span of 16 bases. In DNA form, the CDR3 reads TGTGCCAGCAGCCGCGGACTTGGGCCAGACGAGCAGTACTTC. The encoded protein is CASSRGLGPDEQYF.

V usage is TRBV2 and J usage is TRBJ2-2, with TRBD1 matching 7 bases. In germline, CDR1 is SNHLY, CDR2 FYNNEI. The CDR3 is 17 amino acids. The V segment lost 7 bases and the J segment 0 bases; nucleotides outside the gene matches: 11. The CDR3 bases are TGTGCCAGCACGACGAGAGACAGGGAAACGAACACCGGGGAGCTGTTTTTT. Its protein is CASTTRDRETNTGELFF.

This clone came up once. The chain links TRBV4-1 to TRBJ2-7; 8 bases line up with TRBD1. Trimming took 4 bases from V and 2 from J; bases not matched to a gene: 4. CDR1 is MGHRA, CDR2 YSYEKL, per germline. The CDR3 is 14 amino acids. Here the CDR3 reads CASSPTGVAYEQYF. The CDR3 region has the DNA TGCGCCAGCAGCCCGACAGGGGTGGCCTACGAGCAGTACTTC.

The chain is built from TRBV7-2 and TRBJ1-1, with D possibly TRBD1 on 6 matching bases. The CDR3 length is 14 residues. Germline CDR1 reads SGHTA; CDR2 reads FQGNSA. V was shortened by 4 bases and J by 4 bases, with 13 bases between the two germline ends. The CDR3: CASSSEAGVTEAFF. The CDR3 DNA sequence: TGTGCCAGCAGCTCGGAGGCAGGGGTCACTGAAGCTTTCTTT.

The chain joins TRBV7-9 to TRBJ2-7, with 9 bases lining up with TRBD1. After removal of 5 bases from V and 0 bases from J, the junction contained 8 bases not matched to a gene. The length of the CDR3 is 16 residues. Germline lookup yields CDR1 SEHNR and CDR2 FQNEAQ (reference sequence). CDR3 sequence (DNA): TGTGCCAGCAGCGAATTTGACAGGGGGGGCTCCTACGAGCAGTACTTC. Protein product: CASSEFDRGGSYEQYF.

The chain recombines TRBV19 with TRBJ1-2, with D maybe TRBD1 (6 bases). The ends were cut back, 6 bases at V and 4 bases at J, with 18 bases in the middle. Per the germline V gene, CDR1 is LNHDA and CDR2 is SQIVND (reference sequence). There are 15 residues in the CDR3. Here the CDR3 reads CASSPDSLRAYGYTF. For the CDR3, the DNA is TGTGCCAGTAGCCCGGACAGCCTTCGGGCCTATGGCTACACCTTC.

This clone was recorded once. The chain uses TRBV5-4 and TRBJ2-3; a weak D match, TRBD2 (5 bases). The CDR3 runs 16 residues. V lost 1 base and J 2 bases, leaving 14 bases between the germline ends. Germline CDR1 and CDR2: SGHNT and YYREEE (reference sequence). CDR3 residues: CASSLLANRNTDTQYF. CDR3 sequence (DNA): TGTGCCAGCAGCTTGTTAGCGAACCGGAACACAGATACGCAGTATTTT.

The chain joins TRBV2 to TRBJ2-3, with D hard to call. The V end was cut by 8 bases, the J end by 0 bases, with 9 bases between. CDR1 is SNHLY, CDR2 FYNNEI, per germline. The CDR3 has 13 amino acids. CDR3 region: CASWAASTDTQYF. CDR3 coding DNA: TGTGCCAGCTGGGCGGCTAGCACAGATACGCAGTATTTT.

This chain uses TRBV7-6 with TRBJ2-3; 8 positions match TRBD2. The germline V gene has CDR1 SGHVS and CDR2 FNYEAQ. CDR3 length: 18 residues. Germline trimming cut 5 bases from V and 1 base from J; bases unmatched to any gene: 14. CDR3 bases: TGTGCCAGCAGCCCTTCAGGGCCAAGGGGACTAGGCACAGATACGCAGTATTTT. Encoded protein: CASSPSGPRGLGTDTQYF.

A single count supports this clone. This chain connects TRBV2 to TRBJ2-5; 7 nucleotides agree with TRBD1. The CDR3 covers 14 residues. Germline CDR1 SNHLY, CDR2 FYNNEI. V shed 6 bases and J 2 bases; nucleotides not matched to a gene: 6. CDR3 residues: CASRQGTVQETQYF. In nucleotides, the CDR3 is TGTGCCAGCAGACAGGGGACAGTACAAGAGACCCAGTACTTC.

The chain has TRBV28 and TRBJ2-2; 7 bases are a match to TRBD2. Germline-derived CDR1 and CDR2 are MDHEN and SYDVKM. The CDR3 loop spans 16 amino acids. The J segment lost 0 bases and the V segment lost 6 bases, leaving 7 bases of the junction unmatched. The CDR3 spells CASRAPGLPNTGELFF. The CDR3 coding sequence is TGTGCCAGCAGGGCCCCGGGACTACCGAACACCGGGGAGCTGTTTTTT.

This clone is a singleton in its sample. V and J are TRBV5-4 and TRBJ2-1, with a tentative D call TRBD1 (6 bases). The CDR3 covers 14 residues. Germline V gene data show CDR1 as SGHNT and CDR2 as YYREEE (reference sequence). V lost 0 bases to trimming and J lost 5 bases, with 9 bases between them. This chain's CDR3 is CASSLAGADNEQFF. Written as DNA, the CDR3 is TGTGCCAGCAGCTTGGCAGGGGCCGACAATGAGCAGTTCTTC.

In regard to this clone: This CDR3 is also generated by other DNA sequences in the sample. The DNA for the CDR3 is TGCGCCAGCAGCTCCGGGGGGAACTATGGCTACACCTTC. Its translation is CASSSGGNYGYTF. The V and J genes are TRBV5-1 and TRBJ1-2; weak D call: TRBD1 (5 bases). The CDR3 spans 13 residues. V was trimmed by 3 bases and J by 2 bases, leaving 8 bases between them. The germline CDR1 and CDR2 sequences are SGHRS and YFSETQ.

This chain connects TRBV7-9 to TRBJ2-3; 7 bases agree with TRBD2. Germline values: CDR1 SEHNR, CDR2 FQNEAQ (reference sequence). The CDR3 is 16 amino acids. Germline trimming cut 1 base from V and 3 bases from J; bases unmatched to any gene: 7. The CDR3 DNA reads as TGTGCCAGCAGCTTAGGGGGTAGCGGGCTGACAGATACGCAGTATTTT. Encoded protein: CASSLGGSGLTDTQYF.

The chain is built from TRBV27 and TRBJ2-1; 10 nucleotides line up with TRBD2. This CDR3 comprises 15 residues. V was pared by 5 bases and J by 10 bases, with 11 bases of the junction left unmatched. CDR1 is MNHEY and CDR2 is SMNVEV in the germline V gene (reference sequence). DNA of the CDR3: TGTGCCAGCAGTCCTGTAACACCGGGACTAGCGGAGCAGTTCTTC. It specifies CASSPVTPGLAEQFF.

The CDR3 DNA is TGTGCCAGCAGCTTAGTCCCGGGTACGTCGACTGAAGCTTTCTTT. It translates to CASSLVPGTSTEAFF. The chain recombines TRBV7-2 with TRBJ1-1; no clear D. Looked up from germline, CDR1 is SGHTA and CDR2 is FQGNSA. The V and J ends lost 1 base and 5 bases respectively, with 14 bases between them. This CDR3 contains 15 residues.

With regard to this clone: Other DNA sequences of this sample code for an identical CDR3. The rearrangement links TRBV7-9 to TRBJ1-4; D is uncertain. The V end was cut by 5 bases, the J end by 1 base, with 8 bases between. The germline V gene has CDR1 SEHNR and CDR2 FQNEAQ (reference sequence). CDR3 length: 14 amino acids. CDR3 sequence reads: CASSPRGTNEKLFF. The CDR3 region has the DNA TGTGCCAGCAGCCCGCGGGGAACTAATGAAAAACTGTTTTTT.

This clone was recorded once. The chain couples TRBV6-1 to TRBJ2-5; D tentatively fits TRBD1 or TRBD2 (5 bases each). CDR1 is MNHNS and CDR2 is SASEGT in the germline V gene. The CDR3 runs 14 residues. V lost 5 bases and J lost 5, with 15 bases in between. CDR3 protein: CASSRGLARETQYF. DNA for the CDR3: TGTGCCAGCAGTCGGGGCCTCGCAAGGGAGACCCAGTACTTC.

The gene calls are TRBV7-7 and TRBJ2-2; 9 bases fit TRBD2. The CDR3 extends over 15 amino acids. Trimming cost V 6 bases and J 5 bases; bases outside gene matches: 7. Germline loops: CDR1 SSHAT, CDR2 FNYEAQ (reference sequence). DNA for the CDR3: TGTGCCAGCAGTCAGCGGGAGGTATGGACCGGGGAGCTGTTTTTT. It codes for CASSQREVWTGELFF. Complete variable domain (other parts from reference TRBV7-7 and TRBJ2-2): GAGVSQSPRYKVTKRGQDVTLRCDPISSHATLYWYQQALGQGPEFLTYFNYEAQPDKSGLPSDRFSAERPEGSISTLTIQRTEQRDSAMYRCASSQREVWTGELFFGEGSRLTVL.

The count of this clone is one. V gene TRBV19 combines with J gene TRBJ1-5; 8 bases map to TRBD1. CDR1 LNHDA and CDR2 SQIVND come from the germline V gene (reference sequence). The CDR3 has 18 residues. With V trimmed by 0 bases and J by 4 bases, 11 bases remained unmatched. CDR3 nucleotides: TGTGCCAGTAGTATAGACTTAAGTGGACAGGGCAAAAATCAGCCCCAGCATTTT. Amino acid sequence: CASSIDLSGQGKNQPQHF.

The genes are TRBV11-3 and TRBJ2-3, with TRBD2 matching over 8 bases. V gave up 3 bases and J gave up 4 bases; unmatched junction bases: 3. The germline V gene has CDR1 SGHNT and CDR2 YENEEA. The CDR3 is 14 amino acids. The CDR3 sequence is CASSFRGRSDTQYF. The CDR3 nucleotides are TGTGCCAGCAGCTTCCGCGGGAGGTCAGATACGCAGTATTTT.

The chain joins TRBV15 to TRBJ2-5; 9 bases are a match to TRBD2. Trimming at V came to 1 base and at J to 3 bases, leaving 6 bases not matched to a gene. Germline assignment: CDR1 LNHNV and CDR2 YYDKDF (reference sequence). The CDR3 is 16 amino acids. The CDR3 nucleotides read TGTGCCACCAGCAGAGGAGCGGGAGGCCCTGAAGAGACCCAGTACTTC. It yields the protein CATSRGAGGPEETQYF.

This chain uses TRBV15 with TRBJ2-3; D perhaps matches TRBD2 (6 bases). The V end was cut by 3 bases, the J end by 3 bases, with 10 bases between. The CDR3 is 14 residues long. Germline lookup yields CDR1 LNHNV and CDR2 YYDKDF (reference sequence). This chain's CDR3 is CATSSLRGTDTQYF. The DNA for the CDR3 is TGTGCCACCAGCAGCCTCCGGGGGACAGATACGCAGTATTTT.

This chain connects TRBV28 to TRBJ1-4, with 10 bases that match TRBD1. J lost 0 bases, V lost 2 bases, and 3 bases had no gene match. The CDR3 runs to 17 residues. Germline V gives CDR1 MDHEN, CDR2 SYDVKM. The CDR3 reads CASSLGTGVTTNEKLFF. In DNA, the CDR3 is TGTGCCAGCAGTTTAGGGACAGGGGTTACAACTAATGAAAAACTGTTTTTT.

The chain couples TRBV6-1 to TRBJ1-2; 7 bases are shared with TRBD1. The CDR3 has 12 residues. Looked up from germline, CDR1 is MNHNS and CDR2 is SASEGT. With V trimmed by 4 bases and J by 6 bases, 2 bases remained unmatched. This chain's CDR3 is CASSAQGDGYTF. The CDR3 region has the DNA TGTGCCAGCAGTGCCCAGGGGGATGGCTACACCTTC.